One sample yielded the 23 T cell receptor beta chains listed below, sequenced in a study of T cell repertoires in cytomegalovirus infection. Using its own MiXCR run on the reads, TCRdb lists one record per CDR3 protein. The sample records about 69,000 distinct CDR3 sequences, around 28% being singletons. The antigens for these receptors are not known. This sample comprised CD8+ T cells from cultured PBMCs, obtained from culture after CMV antigen stimulation. All receptors derive from a human donor in good health (CMV status not recorded). Some clones in this sample may be carry-over from other donors' samples.

This clonotype was detected a few times. The chain is built from TRBV6-2 or TRBV6-3 and TRBJ1-1, with a weak D call TRBD1 (5 bases). The CDR3 spans 13 residues. Germline loops: CDR1 MNHEY, CDR2 SVGEGT. Deletions cut 5 bases from V and 4 bases from J, with 11 bases between. The DNA of the CDR3 is TGTGCCAGCAGTCCCGGACACAGCACTGAAGCTTTCTTT. Its translation is CASSPGHSTEAFF.

Concerning this clonotype: One junction end disagrees with the germline gene, perhaps due to a read error. The CDR3 reads CAGRYRGGNTGELFF. Written as DNA, the CDR3 is TGTGCCGGCAGATACAGGGGGGGGAACACCGGGGAGCTGTTTTTT. The chain uses TRBV6-1 and TRBJ2-2; D perhaps matches TRBD1 (8 bases). This CDR3 has 15 residues. Germline lookup yields CDR1 MNHNS and CDR2 SASEGT.

The CDR3 DNA sequence: TGCAGTGCTAGAGTCCCGGGACAGGGGGCAGTTCATGGCTACACCTTC. Amino acids: CSARVPGQGAVHGYTF. The J gene is TRBJ1-2, the V gene TRBV20-1; TRBD1 agrees at 12 bases. V lost 1 base and J lost 6; bases outside the gene matches: 9. CDR1 is DFQATT and CDR2 is SNEGSKA in the germline V gene (reference sequence). The CDR3 loop spans 16 amino acids.

This clonotype turned up a few times. The V and J genes are TRBV4-2 and TRBJ1-5; D ambiguous. The CDR3 is 11 residues long. The germline V gene has CDR1 LGHNA and CDR2 YNFKEQ. V lost 0 bases, J lost 10 bases, and 4 bases lay in between. The CDR3, as DNA: TGTGCCAGCAGCCAAGACAAACCCCAGCATTTT. Translating it yields CASSQDKPQHF.

As to this clonotype: A much larger clone sits a single nucleotide away, making a read error possible. The rearrangement links TRBV7-3 to TRBJ1-4, with D perhaps matching TRBD1 (5 bases). The V end lost 6 bases, the J end lost 7 bases, and 12 bases lay between the germline ends. The V gene's germline CDR1 is SGHTA and CDR2 FQGTGA. The CDR3 spans 13 residues. The CDR3 DNA sequence: TGTGCCAGCAGGCCCGGAAGGGGTGAAAAACTGTTTTTT. Amino acid sequence: CASRPGRGEKLFF.

There are a few counts of this clonotype. The genes are TRBV28 and TRBJ2-3; TRBD1 aligns across 10 bases. The trim removed 7 bases at V and 5 bases at J, leaving 6 bases unmatched. Germline CDR1 MDHEN, CDR2 SYDVKM. This CDR3 is 14 amino acids long. Here the CDR3 DNA reads TGTGCCAGCACCCTGACAGGGGGCATAGATACGCAGTATTTT. Amino acids: CASTLTGGIDTQYF.

In this sample, this clonotype turned up a few times. V is TRBV2 and J is TRBJ2-7; D not resolved. Germline CDR1 is SNHLY and CDR2 is FYNNEI. Trimming removed 4 bases from V and 2 bases from J, with 9 bases in between. The CDR3 sequence is 13 residues long. The CDR3: CASSGHTTYEQYF. The DNA for the CDR3 is TGTGCCAGCAGTGGGCACACTACCTACGAGCAGTACTTC.

This clonotype was seen repeatedly, ten times or more. The rearrangement uses TRBV24-1 and TRBJ2-1, with 12 bases aligning to TRBD2. V gave up 2 bases and J gave up 5 bases; unmatched junction bases: 6. The CDR3 covers 17 residues. Germline V gives CDR1 KGHDR, CDR2 SFDVKD. CDR3 in DNA: TGTGCCACCAGTGATTCCCGACTAGCGGGAGTAAACAATGAGCAGTTCTTC. Translation gives CATSDSRLAGVNNEQFF.

This clonotype has just a few counts. Here the CDR3 DNA reads TGTGCCAGCAGCTTAAACGCAGGGGGGGAAAAACTGTTTTTT. Translated, it gives CASSLNAGGEKLFF. The V gene is TRBV7-8, the J gene TRBJ1-4; 7 bases align to TRBD1. The germline V gene has CDR1 SGHVS and CDR2 FQNEAQ. V dropped 2 bases and J dropped 8; count of bases not matched to a gene: 5. This CDR3 region has 14 residues.

In this sample, this clonotype turned up many times. CDR3 sequence reads: CASSPRGGGFAEKLFF. In nucleotides, the CDR3 is TGTGCCAGCAGCCCTAGGGGTGGGGGCTTTGCTGAAAAACTGTTTTTT. This chain joins TRBV7-2 and TRBJ1-4, with D possibly being TRBD1 (6 bases). This CDR3 is built from 16 residues. The V gene lost 5 bases and the J gene lost 7 bases, with 20 bases spanning the gap. Germline values: CDR1 SGHTA, CDR2 FQGNSA.

The V gene is TRBV19, the J gene TRBJ2-5; D is ambiguous. Trimming shortened V by 1 base and J by 2 bases, and 11 bases separated the two germline ends. The length of the CDR3 is 15 residues. Germline V gives CDR1 LNHDA, CDR2 SQIVND (reference sequence). The CDR3: CASSIAGRKQETQYF. DNA of the CDR3: TGTGCCAGTAGTATAGCCGGACGGAAACAAGAGACCCAGTACTTC.

The V gene is TRBV19, the J gene TRBJ2-5, with D perhaps matching TRBD1 (5 bases). The CDR3 is 14 amino acids. Deletions cut 5 bases from V and 1 base from J, with 11 bases between. Germline CDR1 LNHDA, CDR2 SQIVND (reference sequence). The CDR3 DNA reads TGTGCCAGTAGTGAAGGGGCAGCCCAAGAGACCCAGTACTTC. Translating gives CASSEGAAQETQYF.

The V and J genes are TRBV6-2 or TRBV6-3 and TRBJ2-3; 8 bases are a match to TRBD2. CDR3 length: 15 amino acids. Germline V lookup: CDR1 MNHEY, CDR2 SVGEGT. Germline trimming cut 6 bases from V and 0 bases from J; bases unmatched to any gene: 5. The CDR3 is CASSYIAGSTDTQYF. The CDR3 DNA reads as TGTGCCAGCAGCTATATAGCGGGAAGCACAGATACGCAGTATTTT.

J is TRBJ2-2 and V is TRBV20-1, with 10 bases aligning to TRBD2. Germline lookup yields CDR1 DFQATT and CDR2 SNEGSKA (reference sequence). With 2 bases clipped from V and 4 bases from J, the junction kept 1 base outside the gene matches. The CDR3 runs 14 residues. The CDR3: CSARSGRGTGELFF. The CDR3 nucleotides are TGCAGTGCTAGAAGCGGGAGGGGCACCGGGGAGCTGTTTTTT.

The CDR3 reads CASSQDVGAGTSGGNEQFF. DNA for the CDR3: TGCGCCAGCAGCCAAGATGTGGGTGCGGGGACTAGCGGGGGGAATGAGCAGTTCTTC. The V gene is TRBV4-3, the J gene TRBJ2-1; 15 positions agree with TRBD2. The germline V gene encodes CDR1 LGHNA and CDR2 YSLEER. This CDR3 has 19 amino acids. V was clipped by 0 bases and J by 7 bases; unmatched bases: 10.

This chain connects TRBV4-3 to TRBJ1-4; D is perhaps TRBD1 (5 bases). V was cut by 4 bases and J by 4 bases, with 19 bases left in between. The CDR3 runs to 17 residues. Germline V gene lookup returns CDR1 LGHNA and CDR2 YSLEER. The CDR3 bases are TGCGCCAGCAGCCCAGGGTCCACGGGTCTCATTAATGAAAAACTGTTTTTT. Its translation: CASSPGSTGLINEKLFF.

In this sample, this clonotype turned up many times. The chain joins TRBV28 to TRBJ2-1, with D possibly being TRBD1 or TRBD2 (5 bases each). The length of the CDR3 is 16 residues. The germline V and J ends were trimmed by 8 bases and 0 bases, with 17 bases remaining between them. From germline, CDR1 is MDHEN and CDR2 SYDVKM. CDR3 in DNA: TGTGCCAGCCCCGGGGTGGGGGAGTTCTCCTACAATGAGCAGTTCTTC. Its translation: CASPGVGEFSYNEQFF. The variable domain in full, completed from reference TRBV28 and TRBJ2-1, reads DVKVTQSSRYLVKRTGEKVFLECVQDMDHENMFWYRQDPGLGLRLIYFSYDVKMKEKGDIPEGYSVSREKKERFSLILESASTNQTSMYLCASPGVGEFSYNEQFFGPGTRLTVL.

Many counts were recorded for this clonotype. The chain carries TRBV12-3 or TRBV12-4 and TRBJ1-2, with 7 bases matching TRBD1. This CDR3 region has 16 residues. Germline trimming cut 8 bases from V and 3 bases from J; bases unmatched to any gene: 15. For the CDR3, the DNA is TGTGCCAGCTCTAACCGGGACAGCGCGCGCGACTATGGCTACACCTTC. Amino acids: CASSNRDSARDYGYTF.

V is TRBV15 and J is TRBJ2-3; D may match TRBD1 or TRBD2 (6 bases each). V lost 5 bases to trimming and J lost 3 bases, with 15 bases between them. Germline V gene data show CDR1 as LNHNV and CDR2 as YYDKDF (reference sequence). The CDR3 covers 15 residues. The DNA of the CDR3 is TGTGCCACCAGCGGCGGGACCAGGGGTACAGATACGCAGTATTTT. It is translated as CATSGGTRGTDTQYF.

The sample holds a few counts of this clonotype. This chain uses TRBV28 with TRBJ2-5; TRBD2 is a possible D gene (6 bases). The CDR3 contains 14 residues. Per the germline V gene, CDR1 is MDHEN and CDR2 is SYDVKM. Trimming removed 7 bases from V and 5 bases from J, with 17 bases in between. CDR3 sequence reads: CASTLLGLAETQYF. The CDR3 nucleotides are TGTGCCAGCACCCTACTAGGGCTAGCGGAGACCCAGTACTTC.

The rearrangement joins TRBV20-1 to TRBJ2-1; 11 nucleotides match TRBD2. The CDR3 covers 14 residues. CDR1 is DFQATT and CDR2 is SNEGSKA in the germline V gene (reference sequence). The V segment lost 4 bases and the J segment 7 bases; nucleotides outside the gene matches: 6. The CDR3 DNA is TGCAGTGCTAAGGGTAGCGGGAGGGAAAATGAGCAGTTCTTC. Protein sequence: CSAKGSGRENEQFF.

The chain combines TRBV27 with TRBJ1-2; TRBD1 matches at 9 bases. Germline-derived CDR1 and CDR2 are MNHEY and SMNVEV (reference sequence). V lost 8 bases, J lost 8 bases, and 3 bases stayed unmatched. The CDR3 has 11 residues. The CDR3 sequence is CASGTGIGYTF. The CDR3 DNA sequence: TGTGCCAGCGGGACAGGGATCGGCTACACCTTC.

J is TRBJ1-1 and V is TRBV5-1; TRBD1 agrees at 8 bases. The J segment lost 7 bases and the V segment lost 4 bases, leaving 12 bases of the junction unmatched. Germline V gene lookup returns CDR1 SGHRS and CDR2 YFSETQ. The CDR3 spans 15 residues. The DNA for the CDR3 is TGCGCCAGCAGCACGTGGACTGGACAGGGACTTGAAGCTTTCTTT. This codes for CASSTWTGQGLEAFF.